This T cell receptor (beta chain) was identified in a study of tumor-infiltrating lymphocytes in localized non-small cell lung cancer. Whole-study context: Several tumor histologies, both smoking statuses, and some post-neoadjuvant chemotherapy samples were included.

Clones were sequenced by immunoSEQ multiplex PCR, and TCRdb holds only the in-frame ones, with some missing. The table includes approximately 4,900 clones, 66% detected once. In germline, CDR1 is SGHNT, CDR2 YENEEA. With 5 bases removed from V and 1 base from J, the gap between germline ends came to 14 bases. The CDR3 sequence is 15 residues long. Overall study results and limits: IM1 and IM2 tumors showed no difference in T-cell fraction. Each assay used a separate piece of the same tissue. Not all patients were TCR sequenced, owing to tissue quantity.

In the case of this clone: Its antigen remains unknown.

The V gene is TRBV11-3, the J gene TRBJ1-1; perhaps TRBD1 as D (5 bases). The receptor comes from a human donor with non-small cell lung cancer. Sequenced sample: lung tumor tissue. The CDR3 region is CASSPGRGSNTEAFF. The CDR3 nucleotides are TGTGCCAGCAGCCCCGGCCGGGGGTCGAACACTGAAGCTTTCTTT.